This T cell receptor (beta chain) was obtained from a study of blood T cell repertoires in COVID-19 (TCRdb year 2020). In terms of the full investigation: The collaborator samples originated in the United States, Italy and Spain and spanned the acute and convalescent phases of COVID-19. The repertoires were made available in a free public database intended to serve as a resource for research on the immune response to SARS-CoV-2. Nearly every sample came with metadata listing a de-identified subject ID, COVID-19 status, age in years and sex. Where HLA class I and class II types were available, the types were taken from metadata supplied by the sample provider, not from assay-based typing. Subjects who had been exposed to COVID-19, were actively infected with it, or had recovered from it provided the deeply sampled blood TCRbeta repertoires that made up the dataset. The samples were drawn from the first 160 participants of the ongoing ImmuneRACE study and from some 1,300 subjects provided by 6 global collaborators. The material from the prospective study consisted of cDNA or gDNA derived from T cells, B-cell-depleted T cells, or PBMCs.

The immunoSEQ Assay, a bias-controlled multiplex PCR, was used to amplify TCRbeta CDR3 regions from genomic DNA. The original methods were these. Within the assay, amplification of reference gene primers was used to estimate how many nucleated cells each sample contained. To quantify the absolute abundance of each unique TCRbeta CDR3 rearrangement, sequence reads were collapsed and filtered. For each sample, productive Simpson clonality was calculated as the square root of Simpson's diversity index over productive rearrangements. The immuneACCESS repertoire file appears here via TCRdb, limited to in-frame rearrangements. These files lack a portion of the clones; in checked studies, under half of the deficit traces to unresolved V genes, and the cause of the others is not known. D and trimming were read from the DNA, whereas the V and J calls and clone size are those reported in that table. The sample contains about 110,000 clones, roughly 82% of them found a single time. Of the sample, 7.9% falls within the top ten clones.

Study-wide findings and limitations: How much clinical and demographic metadata was included differed by source and by participant, and the metadata was provided uncurated.

To note about this clone: The antigen this receptor binds is unknown. Per-nucleotide qualities are absent, and no much larger clonotype sits a single base away.

Each collaborating institution followed its own protocols to collect whole blood in K2EDTA tubes. For TCRbeta analysis, collaborators shipped samples in one of three forms: frozen whole blood, isolated PBMCs, or DNA extracted from either of those sample types. CDR1 and CDR2, per the germline V gene, are ENHRY and SYGVKD. Counted from cysteine to phenylalanine, this CDR3 has 14 amino acids. CDR3 DNA only is kept here, 42 bases in frame from base 1. A distance of 7 bases separates the germline ends of V and J, which lose 0 bases and 2 bases respectively. The source is a woman older than 75 with active or convalescent COVID-19. This sequence uses TRBV10-3 and TRBJ2-5; a tentative D call is TRBD1 (5 bases match). The sample was peripheral blood. CDR3 reads: CAISESAGQETQYF. Read as DNA, the sequence is TGTGCCATCAGTGAGTCAGCAGGGCAAGAGACCCAGTACTTC.